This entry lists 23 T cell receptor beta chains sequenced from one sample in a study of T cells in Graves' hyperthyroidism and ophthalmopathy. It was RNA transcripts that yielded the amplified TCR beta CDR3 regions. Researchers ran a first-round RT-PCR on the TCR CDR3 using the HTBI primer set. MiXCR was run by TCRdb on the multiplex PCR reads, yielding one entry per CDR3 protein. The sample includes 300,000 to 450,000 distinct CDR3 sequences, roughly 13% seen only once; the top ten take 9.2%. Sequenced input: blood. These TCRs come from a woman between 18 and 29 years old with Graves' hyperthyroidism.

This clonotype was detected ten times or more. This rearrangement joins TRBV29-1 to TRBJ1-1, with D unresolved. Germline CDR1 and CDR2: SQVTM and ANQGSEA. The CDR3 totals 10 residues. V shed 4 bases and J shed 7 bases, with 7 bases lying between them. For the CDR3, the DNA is TGCAGCGTTGCCGGGGTTGAAGCTTTCTTT. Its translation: CSVAGVEAFF.

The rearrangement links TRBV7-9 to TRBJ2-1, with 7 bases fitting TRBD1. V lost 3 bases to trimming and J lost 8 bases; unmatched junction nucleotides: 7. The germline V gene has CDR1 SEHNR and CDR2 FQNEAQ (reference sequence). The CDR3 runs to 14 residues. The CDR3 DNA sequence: TGTGCCAGCAGCTTGAGGGGGCGTCTGGATGAGCAGTTCTTC. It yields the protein CASSLRGRLDEQFF.

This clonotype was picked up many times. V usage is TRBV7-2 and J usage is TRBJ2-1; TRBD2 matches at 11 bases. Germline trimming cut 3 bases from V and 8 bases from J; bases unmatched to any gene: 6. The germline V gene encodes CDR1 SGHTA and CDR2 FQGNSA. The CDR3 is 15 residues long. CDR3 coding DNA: TGTGCCAGCAGCTTTATCCTAGCGGGAGGCCATGAGCAGTTCTTC. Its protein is CASSFILAGGHEQFF.

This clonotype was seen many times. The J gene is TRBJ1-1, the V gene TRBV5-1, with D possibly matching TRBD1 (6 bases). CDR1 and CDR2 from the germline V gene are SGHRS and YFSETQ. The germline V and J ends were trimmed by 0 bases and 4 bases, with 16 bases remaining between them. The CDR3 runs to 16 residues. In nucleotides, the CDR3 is TGCGCCAGCAGCTTGGGATTCGGGGGCGCGGCCACTGAAGCTTTCTTT. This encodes CASSLGFGGAATEAFF.

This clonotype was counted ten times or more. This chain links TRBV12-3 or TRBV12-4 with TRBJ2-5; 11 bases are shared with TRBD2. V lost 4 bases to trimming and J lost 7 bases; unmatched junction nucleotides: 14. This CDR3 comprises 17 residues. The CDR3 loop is CASSSLAGGLGGGTQYF. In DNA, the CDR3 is TGTGCCAGCAGTTCTCTAGCGGGAGGCCTAGGGGGGGGGACCCAGTACTTC.

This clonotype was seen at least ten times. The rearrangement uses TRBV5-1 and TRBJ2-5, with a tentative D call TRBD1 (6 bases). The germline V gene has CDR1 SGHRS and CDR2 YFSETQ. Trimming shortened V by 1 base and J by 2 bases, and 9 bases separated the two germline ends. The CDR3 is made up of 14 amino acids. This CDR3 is CASSLWGPQETQYF. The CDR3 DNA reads TGCGCCAGCAGCTTGTGGGGGCCTCAAGAGACCCAGTACTTC.

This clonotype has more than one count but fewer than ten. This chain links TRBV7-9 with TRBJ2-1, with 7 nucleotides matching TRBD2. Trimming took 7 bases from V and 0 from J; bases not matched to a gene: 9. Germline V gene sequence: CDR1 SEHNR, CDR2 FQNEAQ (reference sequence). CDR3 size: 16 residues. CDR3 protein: CASTKGEGSSYNEQFF. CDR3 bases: TGTGCCAGCACCAAAGGGGAGGGAAGCTCCTACAATGAGCAGTTCTTC.

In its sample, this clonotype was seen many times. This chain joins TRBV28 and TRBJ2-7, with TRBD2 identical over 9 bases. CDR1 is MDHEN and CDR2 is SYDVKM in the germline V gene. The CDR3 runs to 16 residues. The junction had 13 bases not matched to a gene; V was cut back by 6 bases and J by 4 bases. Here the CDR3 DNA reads TGTGCCAGCAGCCCTGTGTTGCCTAGCGGGACGTACGAGCAGTACTTC. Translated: CASSPVLPSGTYEQYF.

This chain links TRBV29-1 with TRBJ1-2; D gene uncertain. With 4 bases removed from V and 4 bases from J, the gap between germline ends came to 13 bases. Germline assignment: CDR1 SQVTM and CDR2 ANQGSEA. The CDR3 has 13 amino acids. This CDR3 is CSVGQTTSYGYTF. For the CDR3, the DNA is TGCAGCGTTGGGCAGACTACCTCCTATGGCTACACCTTC.

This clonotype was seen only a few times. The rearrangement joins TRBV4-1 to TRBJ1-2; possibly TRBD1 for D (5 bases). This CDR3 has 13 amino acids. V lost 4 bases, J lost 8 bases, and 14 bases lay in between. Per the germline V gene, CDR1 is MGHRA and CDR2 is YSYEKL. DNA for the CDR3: TGCGCCAGCAGCCTGGGAGGGCCAGGGGGCTACACCTTC. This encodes CASSLGGPGGYTF.

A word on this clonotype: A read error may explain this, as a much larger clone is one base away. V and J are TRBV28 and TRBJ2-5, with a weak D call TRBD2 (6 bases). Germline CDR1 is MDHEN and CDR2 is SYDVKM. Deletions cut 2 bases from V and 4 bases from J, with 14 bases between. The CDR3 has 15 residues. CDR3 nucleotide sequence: TGTGCCAGCAGTTTAAGGCTAACGGGAGTAGAGACCCAGTACTTC. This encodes CASSLRLTGVETQYF.

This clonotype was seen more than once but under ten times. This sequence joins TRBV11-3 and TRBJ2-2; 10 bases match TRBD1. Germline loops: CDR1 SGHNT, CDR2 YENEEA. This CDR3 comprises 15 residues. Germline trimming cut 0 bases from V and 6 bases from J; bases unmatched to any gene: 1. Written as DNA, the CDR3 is TGTGCCAGCAGCTTAGAGACAGGGGGCTCCGGGGAGCTGTTTTTT. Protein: CASSLETGGSGELFF.

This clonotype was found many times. The CDR3 sequence is CASSEQGAWQPQHF. The DNA of the CDR3 is TGTGCCAGCAGTGAACAGGGGGCCTGGCAGCCCCAGCATTTT. V and J are TRBV2 and TRBJ1-5; 8 nucleotides agree with TRBD1. Trimming removed 2 bases from V and 7 bases from J; junction bases left unmatched: 4. The V gene's germline CDR1 is SNHLY and CDR2 FYNNEI. The CDR3 consists of 14 residues.

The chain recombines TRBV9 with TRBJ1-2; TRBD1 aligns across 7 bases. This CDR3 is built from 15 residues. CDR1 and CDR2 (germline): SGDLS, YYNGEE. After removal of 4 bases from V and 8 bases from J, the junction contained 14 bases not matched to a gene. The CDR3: CASSFNYRGMRGYTF. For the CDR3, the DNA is TGTGCCAGCAGCTTCAACTACAGGGGAATGAGAGGCTACACCTTC. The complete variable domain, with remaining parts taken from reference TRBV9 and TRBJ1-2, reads DSGVTQTPKHLITATGQRVTLRCSPRSGDLSVYWYQQSLDQGLQFLIQYYNGEERAKGNILERFSAQQFPDLHSELNLSSLELGDSALYFCASSFNYRGMRGYTFGSGTRLTVV.

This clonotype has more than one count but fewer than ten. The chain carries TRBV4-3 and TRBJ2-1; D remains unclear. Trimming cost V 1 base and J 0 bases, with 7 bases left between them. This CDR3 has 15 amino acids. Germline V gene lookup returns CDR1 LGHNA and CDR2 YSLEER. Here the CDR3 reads CASSQGLSSYNEQFF. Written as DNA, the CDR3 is TGCGCCAGCAGCCAAGGACTGAGCTCCTACAATGAGCAGTTCTTC.

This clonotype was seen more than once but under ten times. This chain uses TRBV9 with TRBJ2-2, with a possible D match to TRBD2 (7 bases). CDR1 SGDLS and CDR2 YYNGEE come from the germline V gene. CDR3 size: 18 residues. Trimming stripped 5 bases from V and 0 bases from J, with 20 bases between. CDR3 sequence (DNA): TGTGCCAGCAGTAGCGCCAGAGGCGGGGGCGCGAACACCGGGGAGCTGTTTTTT. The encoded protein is CASSSARGGGANTGELFF.

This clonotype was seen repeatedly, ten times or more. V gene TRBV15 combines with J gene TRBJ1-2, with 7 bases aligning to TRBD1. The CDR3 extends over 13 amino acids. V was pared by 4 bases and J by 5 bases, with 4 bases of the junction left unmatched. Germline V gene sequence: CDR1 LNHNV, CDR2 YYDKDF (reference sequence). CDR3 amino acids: CATSIRTGYGYTF. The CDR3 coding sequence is TGTGCCACCAGCATTCGGACAGGATATGGCTACACCTTC.

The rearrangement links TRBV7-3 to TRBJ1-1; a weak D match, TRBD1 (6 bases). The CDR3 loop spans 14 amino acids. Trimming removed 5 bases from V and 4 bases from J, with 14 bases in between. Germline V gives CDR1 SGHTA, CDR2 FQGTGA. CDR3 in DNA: TGTGCCAGCAGCAATAGAAGGGGGGGCACTGAAGCTTTCTTT. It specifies CASSNRRGGTEAFF.

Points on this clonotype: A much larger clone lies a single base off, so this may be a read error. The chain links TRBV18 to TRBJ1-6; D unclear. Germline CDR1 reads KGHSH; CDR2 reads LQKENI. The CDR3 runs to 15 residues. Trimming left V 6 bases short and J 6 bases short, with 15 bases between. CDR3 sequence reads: CASSIGVGANSPLHF. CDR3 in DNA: TGTGCCAGCTCCATCGGGGTGGGAGCTAATTCACCCCTCCACTTT.

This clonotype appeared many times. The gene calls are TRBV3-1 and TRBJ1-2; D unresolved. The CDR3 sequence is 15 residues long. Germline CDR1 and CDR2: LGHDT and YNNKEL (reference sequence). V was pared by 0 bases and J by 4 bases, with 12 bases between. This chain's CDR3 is CASSQDRSILYGYTF. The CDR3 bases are TGTGCCAGCAGCCAAGACCGGAGTATCCTCTATGGCTACACCTTC. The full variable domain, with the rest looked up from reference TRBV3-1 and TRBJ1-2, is DTAVSQTPKYLVTQMGNDKSIKCEQNLGHDTMYWYKQDSKKFLKIMFSYNNKELIINETVPNRFSPKSPDKAHLNLHINSLELGDSAVYFCASSQDRSILYGYTFGSGTRLTVV.

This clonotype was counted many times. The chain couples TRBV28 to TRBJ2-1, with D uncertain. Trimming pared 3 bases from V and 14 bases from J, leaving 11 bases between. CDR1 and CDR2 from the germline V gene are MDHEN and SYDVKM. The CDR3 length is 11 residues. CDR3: CASSFGSKEFF. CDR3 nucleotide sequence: TGTGCCAGCAGTTTCGGCAGTAAAGAGTTCTTC.

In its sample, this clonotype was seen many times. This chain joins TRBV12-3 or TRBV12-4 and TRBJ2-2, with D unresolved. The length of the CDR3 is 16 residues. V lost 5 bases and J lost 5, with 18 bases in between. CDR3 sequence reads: CASSLLMGSQTGELFF. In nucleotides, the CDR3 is TGTGCCAGCAGTCTGCTGATGGGCTCGCAAACCGGGGAGCTGTTTTTT.

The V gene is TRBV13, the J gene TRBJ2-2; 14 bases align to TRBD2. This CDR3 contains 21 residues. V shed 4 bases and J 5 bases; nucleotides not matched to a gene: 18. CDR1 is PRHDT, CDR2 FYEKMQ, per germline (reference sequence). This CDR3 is CASSSPGLAGAGARRTGELFF. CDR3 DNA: TGTGCCAGCAGCTCTCCGGGACTAGCGGGGGCTGGGGCCCGTCGGACCGGGGAGCTGTTTTTT.